This TCR beta chain was obtained from a study of T cell changes during pregnancy in multiple sclerosis. Sequencing was performed with immunoSEQ multiplex PCR; in TCRdb, only in-frame clones are kept and a portion is missing. The table records about 130,000 clones, around 97% of them present only once. There are 13 residues in the CDR3. Trimming took off 6 bases at V and 5 bases at J, with 10 bases between the two ends. Per germline, CDR1 MNHEY and CDR2 SMNVEV (reference sequence). The chain couples TRBV27 to TRBJ1-4; no firm D call. The receptor comes from a female donor with multiple sclerosis, enrolled in a pregnancy study. The sequencing used peripheral blood, collected after pregnancy. The chain's CDR3 is CASRSGSNEKLFF. CDR3 DNA: TGTGCCAGCAGGTCGGGATCAAATGAAAAACTGTTTTTT.